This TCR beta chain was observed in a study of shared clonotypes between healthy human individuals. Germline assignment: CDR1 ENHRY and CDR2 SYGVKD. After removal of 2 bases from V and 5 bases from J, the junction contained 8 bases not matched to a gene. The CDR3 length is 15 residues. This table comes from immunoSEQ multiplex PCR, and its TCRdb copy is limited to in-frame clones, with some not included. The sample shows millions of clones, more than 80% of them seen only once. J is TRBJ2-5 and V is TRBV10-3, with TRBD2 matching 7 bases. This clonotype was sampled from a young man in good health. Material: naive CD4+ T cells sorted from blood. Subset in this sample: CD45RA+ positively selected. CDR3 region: CAISEGGSDMETQYF. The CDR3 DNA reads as TGTGCCATCAGTGAGGGCGGGAGCGATATGGAGACCCAGTACTTC.